Listed here is a single T cell receptor beta chain. The data belong to a study of identifying expanded T cells in peripheral blood. The V end was cut by 7 bases, the J end by 4 bases, with 14 bases between. CDR1 and CDR2 from the germline V gene are ENHRY and SYGVKD. CDR3 length: 14 residues. Sequenced by immunoSEQ multiplex PCR; TCRdb stores in-frame clones only, minus some. The sample holds just under 65,000 clones, around 87% seen once. The chain recombines TRBV10-3 with TRBJ1-3; D is possibly TRBD1 (6 bases). The sample comprised blood. The receptor was derived from a person between 18 and 75 years old in good health. The chain's CDR3 is CAITKGGVGNTIYF. Here the CDR3 DNA reads TGTGCCATCACCAAAGGGGGTGTGGGAAACACCATATATTTT.